Listed below are T cell receptor beta chains from one sample, sequenced in a study of T cell responses to AZD1222 COVID-19 vaccine. Generated by immunoSEQ multiplex PCR, the TCRdb table keeps only in-frame clones and is missing some. The table shows 110,000 or so clones, with 88% occurring only once. The material sequenced was peripheral blood, taken on day 0 of AZD1222 vaccination. These TCRs come from an adult in good health. Each CDR3 is given with its conserved first and last residue. A D gene is named only where the DNA matches it firmly. Only part of the rows carry a size: once, few, many, or a class if the clone is expanded.

clone size	V gene	J gene	D gene	CDR3 DNA	CDR3 protein
NA	TRBV6-1	TRBJ2-7	NA	TGTGCCAGCAGTGAAGCCATCGAAGGCCACTTC	CASSEAIEGHF
NA	TRBV5-1	TRBJ2-5	NA	TGCGCCAGCAGCTTGGTTCCGGGGACCTCTCAAGAGACCCAGTACTTC	CASSLVPGTSQETQYF
NA	TRBV18	TRBJ2-3	TRBD1	TGTGCCAGCTCACGTGACAGGGTTGCAGATACGCAGTATTTT	CASSRDRVADTQYF
NA	TRBV6-1	TRBJ1-5	TRBD1	TGTGCCAGCAGGGAAGGAACAGGGGTCGATGATCAGCCCCAGCATTTT	CASREGTGVDDQPQHF
NA	TRBV6-1	TRBJ2-1	NA	TGTGCCAGCAGTGAATCCGGTCCGTTCAATGAGCAGTTCTTC	CASSESGPFNEQFF
NA	TRBV5-4	TRBJ2-3	NA	TGTGCCAGCAGCGTTTCTGGGTCTTCCACAGATACGCAGTATTTT	CASSVSGSSTDTQYF
NA	TRBV6-5	TRBJ2-7	NA	TGTGCCAGCAGTTTCTCTCAGGACAGTTACGAGCAGTACTTC	CASSFSQDSYEQYF
once	TRBV25-1	TRBJ2-2	NA	TGTGCCAGCAGTGCCCGACTCCTGGCCGGCACCGGGGAGCTGTTTTTT	CASSARLLAGTGELFF
NA	TRBV19	TRBJ1-5	NA	TGTGCCAGTAGTAGAACCCAGGGCCACCCAAATCAGCCCCAGCATTTT	CASSRTQGHPNQPQHF
NA	TRBV29-1	TRBJ1-1	TRBD1	TGCAGCGGACAGGGGGGCATGAACACTGAAGCTTTCTTT	CSGQGGMNTEAFF
NA	TRBV11-3	TRBJ1-2	NA	TGTGCCAGCAGGGGGTTGGATGGCTACACCTTC	CASRGLDGYTF
NA	TRBV19	TRBJ2-1	NA	TGTGCCAGTAGTCCAAGGCCAGGGTATGATGAGCAGTTCTTC	CASSPRPGYDEQFF
NA	TRBV7-2	TRBJ2-4	TRBD2	TGTGCCAGCAGCCCCAGCCCTAGCGGGGCCAAAAACATTCAGTACTTC	CASSPSPSGAKNIQYF
NA	TRBV12-5	TRBJ1-2	NA	TGTGCTAGTGGTCCCCTCCGGGAAACGGGGGGCTACACCTTC	CASGPLRETGGYTF
NA	TRBV7-3	TRBJ2-5	NA	TGTGCCAGCAGCTTAGAGGGAGCTGGGGAGACCCAGTACTTC	CASSLEGAGETQYF
NA	TRBV4-3	TRBJ2-7	NA	TGCGCCAGCAGCCACTCCTACGAGCAGTACTTC	CASSHSYEQYF
NA	TRBV4-3	TRBJ2-7	TRBD1	TGCGCCAGCAGCCCAAGTGCTCTCGGACAGGGTGACTACGAGCAGTACTTC	CASSPSALGQGDYEQYF